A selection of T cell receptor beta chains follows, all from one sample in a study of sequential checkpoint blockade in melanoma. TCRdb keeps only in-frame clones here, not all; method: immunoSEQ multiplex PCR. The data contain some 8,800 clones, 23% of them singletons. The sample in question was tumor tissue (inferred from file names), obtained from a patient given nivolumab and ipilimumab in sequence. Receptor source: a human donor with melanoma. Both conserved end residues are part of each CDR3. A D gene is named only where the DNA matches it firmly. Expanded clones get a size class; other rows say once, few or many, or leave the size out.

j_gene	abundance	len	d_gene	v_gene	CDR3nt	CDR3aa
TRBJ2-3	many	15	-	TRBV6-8	TGTGCCAGCAGTGACGACCCAGGCCGCACAGATACGCAGTATTTT	CASSDDPGRTDTQYF
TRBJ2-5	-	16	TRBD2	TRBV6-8	TGTGCCAGCAGTTCAGGACTAGCGGGGAGCCAAGAGACCCAGTACTTC	CASSSGLAGSQETQYF
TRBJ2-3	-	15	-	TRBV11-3	TGTGCCAGCAGCTTGGTGGAAACTTTCACAGATACGCAGTATTTT	CASSLVETFTDTQYF
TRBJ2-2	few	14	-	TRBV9	TGTGCCAGCAGTGAAGGGGAAGTGACCGGGGAGCTGTTTTTT	CASSEGEVTGELFF
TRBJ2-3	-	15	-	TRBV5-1	TGCGCCAGCAGTACAAGGGACGAATGGACAGATACGCAGTATTTT	CASSTRDEWTDTQYF
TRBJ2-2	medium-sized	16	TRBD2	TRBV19	TGTGCCAGTAGTAAGACTAGCGGGGGTTACACCGGGGAGCTGTTTTTT	CASSKTSGGYTGELFF
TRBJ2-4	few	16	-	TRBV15	TGTGCCACCAGCAGAGTGGCAGAGGGGATTGCAAACATTCAGTACTTC	CATSRVAEGIANIQYF
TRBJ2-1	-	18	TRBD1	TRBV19	TGTGCCAGTAGTATATCCGGGACAGGGGGGTTGGGGTACAATGAGCAGTTCTTC	CASSISGTGGLGYNEQFF
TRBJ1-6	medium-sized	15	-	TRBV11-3	TGTGCCAGCAGCCCTGGACAGCTCCATAATTCACCCCTCCACTTT	CASSPGQLHNSPLHF
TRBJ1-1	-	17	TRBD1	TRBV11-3	TGTGCCAGCAGCTTGGCGTCTGACAGGGCGAGGAACACTGAAGCTTTCTTT	CASSLASDRARNTEAFF
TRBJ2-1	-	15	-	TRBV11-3	TGTGCCAGCAGCTCCCGGGGGAACTCCTACAATGAGCAGTTCTTC	CASSSRGNSYNEQFF
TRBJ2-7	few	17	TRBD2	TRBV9	TGTGCCAGCAGCCCCGGGACTACCTCGGGGAGCTCCTACGAGCAGTACTTC	CASSPGTTSGSSYEQYF
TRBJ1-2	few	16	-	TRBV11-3	TGTGCCAGCAGCAGGAAGGCAGGCGGACCTATTTATGGCTACACCTTC	CASSRKAGGPIYGYTF
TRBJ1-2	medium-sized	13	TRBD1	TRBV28	TGTGCCAGCAGTTGGACAGGAGTCTATGGCTACACCTTC	CASSWTGVYGYTF
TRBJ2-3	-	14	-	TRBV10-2	TGCGCCAGCAGTGTCGATTTCTCCACAGATACGCAGTATTTT	CASSVDFSTDTQYF
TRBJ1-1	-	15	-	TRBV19	TGTGCCAGTAGTATAGCTCTACGGGGTGACACTGAAGCTTTCTTT	CASSIALRGDTEAFF
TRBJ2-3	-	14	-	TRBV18	TGTGCCAGCTCACCTCGGGGTGGAAAAGATACGCAGTATTTT	CASSPRGGKDTQYF
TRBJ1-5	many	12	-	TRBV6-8	TGTGCCAGCAGTCCCTCCAATCAGCCCCAGCATTTT	CASSPSNQPQHF
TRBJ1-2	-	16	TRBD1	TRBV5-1	TGCGCCAGCAGCTTGGACCCGGGACAGGGGACCTATGGCTACACCTTC	CASSLDPGQGTYGYTF
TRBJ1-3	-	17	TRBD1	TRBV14	TGTGCCAGCAGCCGCAAGATACAGGGGCACTCTGGAAACACCATATATTTT	CASSRKIQGHSGNTIYF
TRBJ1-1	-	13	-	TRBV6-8	TGTGCCATCAGAGATCCTGGGGACACTGAAGCTTTCTTT	CAIRDPGDTEAFF
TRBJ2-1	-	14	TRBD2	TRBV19	TGTGCCAGTAGTGGGACTAGCGGTTTATCTGAGCAGTTCTTC	CASSGTSGLSEQFF
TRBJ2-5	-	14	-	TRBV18	TGTGCCAGCTCACCACGGTCTAGCGTTGAGACCCAGTACTTC	CASSPRSSVETQYF
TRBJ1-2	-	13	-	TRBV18	TGTGCCAGCTCACCCTACAGGATCGTTGGCTACACCTTC	CASSPYRIVGYTF